The 13 T cell receptor beta chains below come from one sample, sequenced in a study of OX40 agonist ivuxolimab in advanced cancers. Sequenced by immunoSEQ multiplex PCR; TCRdb stores in-frame clones only, minus some. The top ten hold approximately 3.3% of the sample, which has 45,000 to 70,000 clones, more than 80% seen once. The starting material was CD4+ or CD8+ T cells sorted from blood, obtained in a trial of the OX40 agonist ivuxolimab. These receptor sequences come from an adult with an advanced solid tumor such as melanoma, head and neck, liver or kidney cancer.

The V call is TRBV19, the J call TRBJ2-5; TRBD2 agrees at 7 bases. The germline V gene has CDR1 LNHDA and CDR2 SQIVND (reference sequence). The CDR3 consists of 15 residues. Unmatched junction bases numbered 9, after V lost 5 bases and J lost 3 bases. CDR3 DNA: TGTGCCAGTAGTGATCGACTAGCCGGGAAAGAGACCCAGTACTTC. Its protein product is CASSDRLAGKETQYF.

The genes are TRBV6-1 and TRBJ1-4; 8 bases fit TRBD1. Looked up from germline, CDR1 is MNHNS and CDR2 is SASEGT. The CDR3 has 15 residues. Trimming cost V 8 bases and J 4 bases; bases outside gene matches: 9. CDR3 coding DNA: TGTGCCAGCGGCCAATTAGGACAGGGTAATGAAAAACTGTTTTTT. Its translation: CASGQLGQGNEKLFF.

The chain joins TRBV5-6 to TRBJ2-3, with 9 bases identical to TRBD1. This CDR3 has 15 residues. J gave up 3 bases and V 3 bases, and 5 bases lay outside the gene matches. The germline V gene has CDR1 SGHDT and CDR2 YYEEEE. The DNA of the CDR3 is TGTGCCAGCAGCTGGGGACAGGGAGGGACAGATACGCAGTATTTT. Amino acids: CASSWGQGGTDTQYF. Using reference TRBV5-6 and TRBJ2-3 for the parts outside the CDR3, the full variable domain is DAGVTQSPTHLIKTRGQQVTLRCSPKSGHDTVSWYQQALGQGPQFIFQYYEEEERQRGNFPDRFSGHQFPNYSSELNVNALLLGDSALYLCASSWGQGGTDTQYFGPGTRLTVL.

The J gene is TRBJ2-3, the V gene TRBV21-1; the table's D gene call, TRBD2, was not cross checked with the DNA. TRBV21-1 is classified as a pseudogene. The CDR3 covers 17 residues. The CDR3 DNA reads as TGTGCCAGCAGCGAAGGTAAGTTCGCGCAGGACTCAGATACGCAGTATTTT. Amino acid sequence: CASSEGKFAQDSDTQYF.

This sequence joins TRBV21-1 and TRBJ2-7; the DNA was not used to check the table's D call, TRBD2. TRBV21-1 is labeled a pseudogene. The CDR3 covers 15 residues. The CDR3 sequence is CASRSPAPTPDEQYF. The CDR3 nucleotides read TGTGCCAGCAGGAGCCCAGCGCCAACACCAGACGAGCAGTACTTC.

The rearrangement joins TRBV25-1 to TRBJ1-2; maybe TRBD1 (6 bases). V lost 4 bases and J 6 bases, leaving 12 bases between the germline ends. The CDR3 spans 13 residues. Germline V gene sequence: CDR1 MGHDK, CDR2 SYGVNS. The DNA of the CDR3 is TGTGCCAGCAGTGCCGCATACAGGGATGGCTACACCTTC. Protein product: CASSAAYRDGYTF.

The V gene is TRBV9, the J gene TRBJ1-2; 7 positions match TRBD1. CDR1 and CDR2 (germline): SGDLS, YYNGEE. This CDR3 spans 14 amino acids. V shed 4 bases, J shed 5 bases, and the junction held 8 bases outside the gene matches. Here the CDR3 DNA reads TGTGCCAGCAGCCCTCGACAGGGAACTTATGGCTACACCTTC. As protein: CASSPRQGTYGYTF. Variable domain in full (rest from reference TRBV9 and TRBJ1-2): DSGVTQTPKHLITATGQRVTLRCSPRSGDLSVYWYQQSLDQGLQFLIQYYNGEERAKGNILERFSAQQFPDLHSELNLSSLELGDSALYFCASSPRQGTYGYTFGSGTRLTVV.

This chain links TRBV19 with TRBJ2-7, with 7 nucleotides matching TRBD2. The CDR3 sequence is 15 residues long. J gave up 7 bases and V 2 bases, and 11 bases lay outside the gene matches. Germline CDR1 and CDR2: LNHDA and SQIVND (reference sequence). CDR3 sequence: CASSIRLAEWWEQYF. The CDR3 bases are TGTGCCAGTAGTATAAGGCTAGCGGAGTGGTGGGAGCAGTACTTC.

The gene calls are TRBV7-8 and TRBJ1-2, with a weak D call TRBD1 (5 bases). Germline lookup yields CDR1 SGHVS and CDR2 FQNEAQ. CDR3 length: 13 residues. The V end lost 5 bases, the J end lost 4 bases, and 11 bases lay between the germline ends. CDR3: CASSQNGGYGYTF. CDR3 bases: TGTGCCAGCAGCCAGAACGGGGGCTATGGCTACACCTTC.

The V gene is TRBV5-1, the J gene TRBJ1-4; no definite D call. V was cut by 0 bases and J by 7 bases, with 13 bases left in between. The CDR3 spans 15 residues. From germline, CDR1 is SGHRS and CDR2 YFSETQ. CDR3 sequence reads: CASSLGASFGEKLFF. CDR3 coding DNA: TGCGCCAGCAGCTTGGGGGCGAGCTTTGGTGAAAAACTGTTTTTT. Based on the CDR3 plus reference TRBV5-1 and TRBJ1-4, the full variable domain is KAGVTQTPRYLIKTRGQQVTLSCSPISGHRSVSWYQQTPGQGLQFLFEYFSETQRNKGNFPGRFSGRQFSNSRSEMNVSTLELGDSALYLCASSLGASFGEKLFFGSGTQLSVL.

The table lists this clone with a few counts. The rearrangement joins TRBV2 to TRBJ1-5; D gene unclear. The CDR3 sequence is 13 residues long. Germline V gene lookup returns CDR1 SNHLY and CDR2 FYNNEI. Deletions cut 6 bases from V and 9 bases from J, with 15 bases between. The chain's CDR3 is CASSPKAGLPQHF. CDR3 bases: TGTGCCAGCAGCCCTAAGGCAGGCCTGCCCCAGCATTTT.

The V call is TRBV19, the J call TRBJ1-1; 10 nucleotides agree with TRBD1. From germline, CDR1 is LNHDA and CDR2 SQIVND (reference sequence). Unmatched junction bases numbered 11, after V lost 7 bases and J lost 3 bases. This CDR3 has 16 residues. The CDR3 nucleotides read TGTGCCAGTACCACGAGGGACAGGGGAAGGTACACTGAAGCTTTCTTT. This gives the protein CASTTRDRGRYTEAFF.

The V gene is TRBV5-1, the J gene TRBJ2-7; D may be TRBD2 (5 bases). CDR3 size: 16 residues. Trimming removed 4 bases at V and 3 bases at J, with 20 bases between. Germline loops: CDR1 SGHRS, CDR2 YFSETQ. CDR3 in amino acids: CASSGGWPNRHYEQYF. CDR3 nucleotides: TGCGCCAGCAGCGGAGGTTGGCCTAACCGCCACTACGAGCAGTACTTC.